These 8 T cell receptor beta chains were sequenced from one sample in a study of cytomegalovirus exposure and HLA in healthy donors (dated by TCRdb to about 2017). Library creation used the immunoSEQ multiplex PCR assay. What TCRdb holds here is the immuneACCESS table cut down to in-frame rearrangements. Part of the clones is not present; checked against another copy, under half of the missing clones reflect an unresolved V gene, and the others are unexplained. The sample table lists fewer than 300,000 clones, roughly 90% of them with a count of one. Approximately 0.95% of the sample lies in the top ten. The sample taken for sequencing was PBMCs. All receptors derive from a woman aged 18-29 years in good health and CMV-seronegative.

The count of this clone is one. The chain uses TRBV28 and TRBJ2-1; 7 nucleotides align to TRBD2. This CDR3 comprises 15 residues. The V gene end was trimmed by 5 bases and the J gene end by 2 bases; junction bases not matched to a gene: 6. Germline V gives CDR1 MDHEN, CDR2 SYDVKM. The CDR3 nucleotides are TGTGCCAGCAGTCAGACTAGCCGAACCTACAATGAGCAGTTCTTC. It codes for CASSQTSRTYNEQFF.

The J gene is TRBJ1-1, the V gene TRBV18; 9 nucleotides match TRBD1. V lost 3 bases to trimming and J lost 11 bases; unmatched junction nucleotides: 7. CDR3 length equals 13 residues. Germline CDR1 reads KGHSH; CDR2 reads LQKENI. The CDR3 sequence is CASSPGQGLGAFF. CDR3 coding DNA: TGTGCCAGCTCACCGGGACAGGGCCTAGGGGCTTTCTTT.

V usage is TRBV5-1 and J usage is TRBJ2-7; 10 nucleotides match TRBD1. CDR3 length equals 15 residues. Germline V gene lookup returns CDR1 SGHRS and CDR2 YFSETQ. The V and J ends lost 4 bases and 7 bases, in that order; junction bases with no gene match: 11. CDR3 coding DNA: TGCGCCAGCAGCCCGCTCCGGGACAGGGGTCAAGAGCAGTACTTC. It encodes CASSPLRDRGQEQYF.

The CDR3 sequence is CASSGGGLFTEAFF. The CDR3, as DNA: TGTGCCAGCAGCGGAGGTGGGTTGTTCACTGAAGCTTTCTTT. This rearrangement joins TRBV7-3 to TRBJ1-1; D ambiguous. V was clipped by 5 bases and J by 4 bases, with 14 bases between them. Germline V CDR1 and CDR2: SGHTA, FQGTGA. The CDR3 runs to 14 residues.

CDR3 bases: TGTGCCAGCAGTCGACAGAGCTCCTACGAGCAGTACTTC. Translating gives CASSRQSSYEQYF. The rearrangement uses TRBV6-1 and TRBJ2-7, with D maybe TRBD1 (5 bases). This CDR3 is built from 13 residues. V lost 5 bases to trimming and J lost 0 bases, with 8 bases between them. Germline assignment: CDR1 MNHNS and CDR2 SASEGT.

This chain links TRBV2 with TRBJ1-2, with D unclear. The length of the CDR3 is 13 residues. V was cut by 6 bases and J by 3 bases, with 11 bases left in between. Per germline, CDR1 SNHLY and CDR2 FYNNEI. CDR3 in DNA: TGTGCCAGCAGCCGGGGAGGCGACTATGGCTACACCTTC. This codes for CASSRGGDYGYTF.

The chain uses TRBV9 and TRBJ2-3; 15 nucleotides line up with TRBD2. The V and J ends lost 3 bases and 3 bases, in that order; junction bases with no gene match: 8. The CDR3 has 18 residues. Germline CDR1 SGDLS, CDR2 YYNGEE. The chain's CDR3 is CASSERTSGRALTDTQYF. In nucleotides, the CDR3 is TGTGCCAGCAGCGAGAGGACTAGCGGGAGGGCCTTGACAGATACGCAGTATTTT.

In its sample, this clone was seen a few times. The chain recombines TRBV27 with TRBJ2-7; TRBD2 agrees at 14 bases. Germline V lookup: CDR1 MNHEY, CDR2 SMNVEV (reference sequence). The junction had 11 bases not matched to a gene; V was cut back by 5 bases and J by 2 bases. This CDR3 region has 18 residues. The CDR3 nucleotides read TGTGCCAGCAGTCCCATAACGCCGGGACTAGCGGGAGCCTACGAGCAGTACTTC. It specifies CASSPITPGLAGAYEQYF.